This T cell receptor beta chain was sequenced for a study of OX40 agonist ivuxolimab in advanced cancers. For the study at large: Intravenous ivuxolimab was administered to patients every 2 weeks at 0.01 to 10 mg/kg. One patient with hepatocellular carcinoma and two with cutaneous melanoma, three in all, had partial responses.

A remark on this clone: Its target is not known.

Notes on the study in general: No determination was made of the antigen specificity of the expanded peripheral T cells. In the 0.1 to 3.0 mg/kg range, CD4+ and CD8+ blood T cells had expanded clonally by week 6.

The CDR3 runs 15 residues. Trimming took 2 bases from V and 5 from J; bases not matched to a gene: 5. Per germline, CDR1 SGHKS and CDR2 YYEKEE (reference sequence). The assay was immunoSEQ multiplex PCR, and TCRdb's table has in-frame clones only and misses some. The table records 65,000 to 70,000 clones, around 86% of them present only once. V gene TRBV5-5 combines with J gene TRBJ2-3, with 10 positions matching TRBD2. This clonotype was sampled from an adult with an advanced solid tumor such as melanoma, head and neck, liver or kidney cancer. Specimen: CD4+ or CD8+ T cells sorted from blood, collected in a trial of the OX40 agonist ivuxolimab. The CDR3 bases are TGTGCCAGCAGCTTCCGACTAGCGGGTCAAGATACGCAGTATTTT. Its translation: CASSFRLAGQDTQYF.